The 2 T cell receptor beta chains below were found in one sample sequenced in a study of metastatic and nonmetastatic thyroid tumors. Ahead of thyroid surgery, no patient had received treatment of any kind. MiXCR was used by TCRdb to re-call the PCR reads. The repertoire holds about 9,900 clones, with approximately 11% as singletons. The sequenced sample was tumor tissue. All receptors derive from a female donor with papillary thyroid cancer or a benign thyroid nodule (not recorded which). Some clones in this sample may be carry-over from other donors' samples.

By share, this clone ranks as medium-sized (0.01 to 0.1%). The genes are TRBV24-1 and TRBJ1-4; TRBD1 might be the D (5 bases). V lost 5 bases, J lost 0 bases, and 9 bases lay in between. Per the germline V gene, CDR1 is KGHDR and CDR2 is SFDVKD. CDR3 length: 15 residues. CDR3 sequence: CATSGGIATNEKLFF. CDR3 sequence (DNA): TGTGCCACCAGTGGGGGGATTGCAACTAATGAAAAACTGTTTTTT.

The rearrangement joins TRBV12-3 or TRBV12-4 to TRBJ1-2; 9 bases match TRBD1. The V gene end was trimmed by 6 bases and the J gene end by 6 bases; junction bases not matched to a gene: 14. The CDR3 extends over 16 amino acids. The CDR3 sequence: CASSPPRGQGIDGYTF. The CDR3 DNA is TGTGCCAGCAGCCCCCCCCGGGGACAGGGCATAGATGGCTACACCTTC.